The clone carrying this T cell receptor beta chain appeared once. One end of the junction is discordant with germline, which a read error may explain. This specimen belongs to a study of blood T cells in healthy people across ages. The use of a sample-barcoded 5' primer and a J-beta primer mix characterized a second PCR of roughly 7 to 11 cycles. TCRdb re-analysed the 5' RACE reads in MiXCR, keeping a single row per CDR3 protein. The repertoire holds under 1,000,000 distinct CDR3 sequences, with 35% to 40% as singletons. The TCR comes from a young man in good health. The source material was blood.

The CDR3 loop is CAGSLQSTSGGYEQYF. CDR3 DNA sequence: TGTGCCGGCAGCCTCCAGTCCACTAGTGGGGGCTACGAGCAGTACTTC. The chain recombines TRBV7-2 with TRBJ2-4; D is possibly TRBD1 or TRBD2 (5 bases each). The last part of the DNA fits TRBJ2-7 better; the J call may be wrong. Germline CDR1 is SGHTA and CDR2 is FQGNSA. The CDR3 contains 16 residues.